The 20 T cell receptor beta chains presented below share a single source sample, sequenced in a study of blood T cell repertoires in COVID-19. Assay used: immunoSEQ multiplex PCR; TCRdb lists only in-frame clones, some missing. Altogether just under 30,000 clones are present, approximately 90% being singletons, with the ten largest covering 8% to 10%. The specimen sequenced was peripheral blood. The receptors shown here come from a human donor in a cohort sampled during active COVID-19.

The chain combines TRBV12-3 or TRBV12-4 with TRBJ1-5; D possibly corresponds to TRBD1 (5 bases). The CDR3 is 13 residues long. V lost 1 base to trimming and J lost 10 bases, with 11 bases between them. The CDR3 coding sequence is TGTGCCAGCAGTTTAGGCAGGGAGGGACCCCAGCATTTT. Encoded protein: CASSLGREGPQHF.

The CDR3: CASRDGQANTGELFF. In DNA, the CDR3 is TGCGCCAGCAGGGACGGACAGGCGAACACCGGGGAGCTGTTTTTT. The J gene is TRBJ2-2, the V gene TRBV5-1; 7 positions agree with TRBD1. The CDR3 is made up of 15 amino acids. Germline-derived CDR1 and CDR2 are SGHRS and YFSETQ. V lost 5 bases, J lost 0 bases, and 4 bases stayed unmatched. The full variable domain, completed using reference TRBV5-1 and TRBJ2-2, is KAGVTQTPRYLIKTRGQQVTLSCSPISGHRSVSWYQQTPGQGLQFLFEYFSETQRNKGNFPGRFSGRQFSNSRSEMNVSTLELGDSALYLCASRDGQANTGELFFGEGSRLTVL.

This sequence joins TRBV10-3 and TRBJ1-3; D not certain. The germline CDR1 and CDR2 sequences are ENHRY and SYGVKD. The CDR3 runs to 15 residues. V dropped 3 bases and J dropped 4 bases, with 13 bases sitting between them. The CDR3 DNA is TGTGCCATCAGTGATTCAGCGACGGGGGGAAACACCATATATTTT. Translation gives CAISDSATGGNTIYF.

The CDR3 loop reads CASSLARETQYF. The CDR3 DNA follows: TGTGCCAGCAGTTTAGCGAGGGAGACCCAGTACTTC. The chain employs TRBV12-3 or TRBV12-4 and TRBJ2-5; D unclear. V lost 0 bases to trimming and J lost 5 bases, with 4 bases between them. The CDR3 contains 12 residues.

This clone was recorded once. The V gene is TRBV25-1, the J gene TRBJ2-3; D is unresolved. Germline values: CDR1 MGHDK, CDR2 SYGVNS. The CDR3 contains 12 residues. V was shortened by 4 bases and J by 2 bases, with 4 bases between the two germline ends. CDR3 region: CASSGVTDTQYF. The CDR3 DNA reads TGTGCCAGCAGTGGCGTCACAGATACGCAGTATTTT.

This chain links TRBV6-5 with TRBJ2-3; 12 bases are a match to TRBD2. V dropped 1 base and J dropped 1; count of bases not matched to a gene: 0. Per germline, CDR1 MNHEY and CDR2 SVGAGI. The CDR3 extends over 16 amino acids. The chain's CDR3 is CASSYWTSGGTDTQYF. The CDR3 DNA reads as TGTGCCAGCAGTTACTGGACTAGCGGGGGCACAGATACGCAGTATTTT.

The gene calls are TRBV6-2 or TRBV6-3 and TRBJ2-7, with 7 bases fitting TRBD1. The CDR3 has 16 residues. CDR1 MNHEY and CDR2 SVGEGT come from the germline V gene. Unmatched junction bases numbered 16, after V lost 6 bases and J lost 5 bases. The CDR3 is CASSLKPRGLRDEQYF. The DNA for the CDR3 is TGTGCCAGCAGCCTTAAGCCTAGGGGGCTCAGGGACGAGCAGTACTTC.

This chain links TRBV6-1 with TRBJ2-7, with TRBD1 as a possible D gene (5 bases). The CDR3 contains 15 residues. Germline CDR1 reads MNHNS; CDR2 reads SASEGT. V shed 1 base and J shed 6 bases, with 16 bases lying between them. The DNA of the CDR3 is TGTGCCAGCAGTGAAGGGGTAGGGGTTTCGTTCGAGCAGTACTTC. Its protein is CASSEGVGVSFEQYF.

The chain has TRBV21-1 and TRBJ1-6. TRBV21-1 is noted as a pseudogene. CDR3 length equals 13 residues. CDR3 nucleotide sequence: TGTGCCAGCAGTCTTCCTGCGGATTCACCCCTCCACTTT. This sequence encodes CASSLPADSPLHF.

This chain uses TRBV5-1 with TRBJ2-7; D remains unclear. The CDR3 has 14 residues. Trimming took 0 bases from V and 5 from J, leaving 12 bases between them. The germline CDR1 and CDR2 sequences are SGHRS and YFSETQ. The CDR3 coding sequence is TGCGCCAGCAGCTTGGGGCCTCCTCCCGACGAGCAGTACTTC. It yields the protein CASSLGPPPDEQYF.

This sequence joins TRBV2 and TRBJ1-1; no definite D call. The germline CDR1 and CDR2 sequences are SNHLY and FYNNEI. The CDR3 is 12 amino acids. Trimming left V 4 bases short and J 4 bases short, with 7 bases between. The CDR3 DNA reads TGTGCCAGCAGTGTGAGTGGCACTGAAGCTTTCTTT. Its translation is CASSVSGTEAFF.

The rearrangement joins TRBV7-6 to TRBJ2-3; D may be TRBD2 (6 bases). Trimming removed 0 bases at V and 1 base at J, with 11 bases between. Germline assignment: CDR1 SGHVS and CDR2 FNYEAQ. This CDR3 region has 16 residues. CDR3: CASSLAMAGRTDTQYF. Here the CDR3 DNA reads TGTGCCAGCAGCTTAGCGATGGCGGGGCGCACAGATACGCAGTATTTT.

The gene calls are TRBV6-2 or TRBV6-3 and TRBJ1-5, with TRBD1 matching over 11 bases. Germline V gene sequence: CDR1 MNHEY, CDR2 SVGEGT. J was trimmed by 6 bases and V by 0 bases; bases with no gene match: 1. The CDR3 loop spans 15 amino acids. Here the CDR3 reads CASSYSGQGAQPQHF. The CDR3 nucleotides are TGTGCCAGCAGTTACTCCGGACAGGGGGCTCAGCCCCAGCATTTT.

The chain recombines TRBV5-5 with TRBJ2-5; 10 bases agree with TRBD1. Germline V gene data show CDR1 as SGHKS and CDR2 as YYEKEE (reference sequence). V shed 4 bases, J shed 3 bases, and the junction held 9 bases outside the gene matches. The CDR3 contains 16 residues. DNA of the CDR3: TGTGCCAGCAGCCACCGGGACAGGGGTCGAGAAGAGACCCAGTACTTC. The encoded protein is CASSHRDRGREETQYF.

V is TRBV18 and J is TRBJ2-3, with TRBD2 matching over 12 bases. The CDR3 length is 17 residues. The germline V gene encodes CDR1 KGHSH and CDR2 LQKENI. V dropped 3 bases and J dropped 0; count of bases not matched to a gene: 4. This CDR3 reads CASSPRLAGESTDTQYF. The DNA for the CDR3 is TGTGCCAGCTCACCTAGACTAGCGGGGGAGAGCACAGATACGCAGTATTTT.

The chain combines TRBV9 with TRBJ2-5, with 8 nucleotides matching TRBD1. The CDR3 extends over 15 amino acids. With 4 bases clipped from V and 5 bases from J, the junction kept 10 bases outside the gene matches. In germline, CDR1 is SGDLS, CDR2 YYNGEE. Here the CDR3 reads CASSPVQGAGETQYF. CDR3 nucleotides: TGTGCCAGCAGCCCCGTCCAGGGGGCCGGGGAGACCCAGTACTTC.

The chain links TRBV7-2 to TRBJ2-3; D uncertain. CDR3 length: 13 residues. Trimming removed 2 bases from V and 4 bases from J, with 7 bases in between. The germline CDR1 and CDR2 sequences are SGHTA and FQGNSA. Here the CDR3 reads CASSLTRADTQYF. The CDR3 nucleotides are TGTGCCAGCAGCTTAACACGGGCAGATACGCAGTATTTT.

This rearrangement joins TRBV5-4 to TRBJ1-2; D perhaps matches TRBD1 (6 bases). This CDR3 has 15 amino acids. The germline CDR1 and CDR2 sequences are SGHNT and YYREEE (reference sequence). V lost 4 bases, J lost 7 bases, and 20 bases lay in between. CDR3 DNA: TGTGCCAGCAGCGCGAGAGGGGGGGATTCGGGTGGCTACACCTTC. Its protein is CASSARGGDSGGYTF.

V and J are TRBV15 and TRBJ1-5, with D maybe TRBD1 (5 bases). This CDR3 comprises 16 residues. V was shortened by 1 base and J by 0 bases, with 10 bases between the two germline ends. CDR1 is LNHNV and CDR2 is YYDKDF in the germline V gene (reference sequence). The DNA of the CDR3 is TGTGCCACCAGCAGAGGGGCGGGGGATAGCAATCAGCCCCAGCATTTT. Translating gives CATSRGAGDSNQPQHF.

The gene calls are TRBV18 and TRBJ2-3, with D possibly matching TRBD1 (5 bases). Germline-derived CDR1 and CDR2 are KGHSH and LQKENI. V was trimmed by 3 bases and J by 3 bases, leaving 10 bases between them. There are 14 residues in the CDR3. In nucleotides, the CDR3 is TGTGCCAGCTCACCCCAGGGTCGGACAGATACGCAGTATTTT. Encoded protein: CASSPQGRTDTQYF. The full variable domain, in which reference TRBV18 and TRBJ2-3 provide the parts outside the CDR3, is NAGVMQNPRHLVRRRGQEARLRCSPMKGHSHVYWYRQLPEEGLKFMVYLQKENIIDESGMPKERFSAEFPKEGPSILRIQQVVRGDSAAYFCASSPQGRTDTQYFGPGTRLTVL.